Shown below are 29 T cell receptor beta chains from a single sample sequenced in a study of blood T cell repertoires in COVID-19. Here immunoSEQ multiplex PCR was the method, and the copy in TCRdb shows in-frame clones only, minus some. This table holds 150,000 to 200,000 clones, about 88% found once. The specimen sequenced was peripheral blood. The receptors shown here come from a man younger than 35 who had recovered from COVID-19.

This clone has a single count. The V and J genes are TRBV5-4 and TRBJ2-3, with D perhaps matching TRBD2 (6 bases). The V end was cut by 0 bases, the J end by 6 bases, with 11 bases between. The length of the CDR3 is 14 residues. CDR1 SGHNT and CDR2 YYREEE come from the germline V gene (reference sequence). Written as DNA, the CDR3 is TGTGCCAGCAGCTTGGGGGAGGAATCGGATACGCAGTATTTT. Protein product: CASSLGEESDTQYF.

The V gene is TRBV3-1 (or the pseudogene TRBV3-2), the J gene TRBJ2-3; 13 bases map to TRBD2. CDR3 length: 18 residues. Losses at the gene ends were 1 base for V and 0 bases for J; bases not matched to a gene: 4. Looked up from germline, CDR1 is LGHDT and CDR2 is YNNKEL (reference sequence). CDR3 sequence: CASSQGGLAGSSTDTQYF. CDR3 sequence (DNA): TGTGCCAGCAGCCAAGGGGGACTAGCGGGGTCTAGCACAGATACGCAGTATTTT.

This chain joins TRBV7-8 and TRBJ1-3, with 7 positions matching TRBD1. Germline lookup yields CDR1 SGHVS and CDR2 FQNEAQ. V shed 6 bases and J 3 bases; nucleotides not matched to a gene: 2. There are 13 residues in the CDR3. This CDR3 is CASSWTGGNTIYF. The CDR3 nucleotides read TGTGCCAGCAGTTGGACAGGTGGAAACACCATATATTTT. Full variable domain (rest looked up from reference TRBV7-8 and TRBJ1-3): GAGVSQSPRYKVAKRGQDVALRCDPISGHVSLFWYQQALGQGPEFLTYFQNEAQLDKSGLPSDRFFAERPEGSVSTLKIQRTQQEDSAVYLCASSWTGGNTIYFGEGSWLTVV.

The sample holds a few counts of this clone. The V call is TRBV19, the J call TRBJ2-5; TRBD2 aligns across 9 bases. CDR1 is LNHDA, CDR2 SQIVND, per germline (reference sequence). V lost 4 bases and J lost 2; bases outside the gene matches: 2. The CDR3 is made up of 14 amino acids. CDR3 residues: CASSTGLAQETQYF. The CDR3 nucleotides read TGTGCCAGTAGTACAGGACTAGCGCAAGAGACCCAGTACTTC.

The genes are TRBV7-8 and TRBJ1-1; D is perhaps TRBD1 (5 bases). Deletions cut 5 bases from V and 4 bases from J, with 20 bases between. Per germline, CDR1 SGHVS and CDR2 FQNEAQ. This CDR3 comprises 16 residues. The chain's CDR3 is CASSRGAGSVGTEAFF. The CDR3 nucleotides read TGTGCCAGCAGCCGTGGGGCAGGTTCGGTTGGCACTGAAGCTTTCTTT.

The J gene is TRBJ2-3, the V gene TRBV9; 13 bases align to TRBD2. The germline V gene has CDR1 SGDLS and CDR2 YYNGEE. This CDR3 has 16 amino acids. Germline trimming cut 3 bases from V and 2 bases from J; bases unmatched to any gene: 3. In nucleotides, the CDR3 is TGTGCCAGCAGCGGGGGACTAGCGGGAAACACAGATACGCAGTATTTT. Protein sequence: CASSGGLAGNTDTQYF.

V is TRBV6-2 or TRBV6-3 and J is TRBJ2-7; 14 bases align to TRBD2. Unmatched junction bases numbered 4, after V lost 6 bases and J lost 6 bases. The CDR3 runs to 14 residues. Germline CDR1 is MNHEY and CDR2 is SVGEGT. The CDR3: CASSPGLAGVEQYF. The CDR3 coding sequence is TGTGCCAGCAGCCCGGGACTAGCGGGAGTCGAGCAGTACTTC.

This sequence joins TRBV14 and TRBJ2-1; the match to TRBD2 covers 9 bases. The V and J ends lost 2 bases and 5 bases, in that order; junction bases with no gene match: 7. The CDR3 extends over 16 amino acids. Germline V gene sequence: CDR1 SGHDN, CDR2 FVKESK. The CDR3 DNA is TGTGCCAGCAGCCAACTCGCGGCTAGCGGGGACAATGAGCAGTTCTTC. Translating gives CASSQLAASGDNEQFF.

The rearrangement joins TRBV19 to TRBJ1-3; D gene unclear. Looked up from germline, CDR1 is LNHDA and CDR2 is SQIVND (reference sequence). The CDR3 sequence is 14 residues long. V lost 5 bases, J lost 0 bases, and 8 bases lay in between. The CDR3 region is CASSLLSSGNTIYF. For the CDR3, the DNA is TGTGCCAGTAGTTTACTGAGCTCTGGAAACACCATATATTTT. Full variable domain (outside the CDR3, taken from reference TRBV19 and TRBJ1-3): DGGITQSPKYLFRKEGQNVTLSCEQNLNHDAMYWYRQDPGQGLRLIYYSQIVNDFQKGDIAEGYSVSREKKESFPLTVTSAQKNPTAFYLCASSLLSSGNTIYFGEGSWLTVV.

The chain couples TRBV7-6 to TRBJ2-1; 12 bases match TRBD2. J was trimmed by 4 bases and V by 5 bases; bases with no gene match: 3. The CDR3 runs 15 residues. CDR1 and CDR2 from the germline V gene are SGHVS and FNYEAQ. CDR3 protein: CASSLGTSGYNEQFF. In DNA form, the CDR3 reads TGTGCCAGCAGCCTAGGGACTAGCGGGTACAATGAGCAGTTCTTC.

This clone was recorded only once. V is TRBV18 and J is TRBJ2-5; 11 positions match TRBD2. J lost 1 base, V lost 0 bases, and 10 bases had no gene match. CDR1 KGHSH and CDR2 LQKENI come from the germline V gene. The CDR3 consists of 19 residues. CDR3 nucleotides: TGTGCCAGCTCACCACCCTCGGTAGCGGGAGGGCTCGGCCAAGAGACCCAGTACTTC. Translating gives CASSPPSVAGGLGQETQYF.

The genes are TRBV7-2 and TRBJ2-1; 8 bases align to TRBD2. Trimming removed 6 bases from V and 10 bases from J; junction bases left unmatched: 11. Per the germline V gene, CDR1 is SGHTA and CDR2 is FQGNSA. The CDR3 loop spans 14 amino acids. CDR3 protein: CASRPSGPGREQFF. As DNA, the CDR3 is TGTGCCAGCAGGCCTAGCGGGCCCGGAAGGGAGCAGTTCTTC.

The chain has TRBV10-3 and TRBJ2-7; D is perhaps TRBD2 (5 bases). The CDR3 runs 14 residues. Germline V gene data show CDR1 as ENHRY and CDR2 as SYGVKD. The V gene lost 2 bases and the J gene lost 2 bases, with 10 bases spanning the gap. CDR3 in DNA: TGTGCCATCAGTGAGAGGACTGGTACCTACGAGCAGTACTTC. Its protein product is CAISERTGTYEQYF.

The chain uses TRBV11-2 and TRBJ2-5; 7 positions agree with TRBD1. With 2 bases clipped from V and 4 bases from J, the junction kept 7 bases outside the gene matches. Germline lookup yields CDR1 SGHAT and CDR2 FQNNGV. CDR3 size: 15 residues. In DNA form, the CDR3 reads TGTGCCAGCAGCTTATACAGGGGTTCAGGAGAGACCCAGTACTTC. As protein: CASSLYRGSGETQYF.

This chain's CDR3 is CASSIYLRQGSNQPQHF. As DNA, the CDR3 is TGTGCCAGCAGTATCTACCTGCGACAGGGAAGCAATCAGCCCCAGCATTTT. This chain connects TRBV27 to TRBJ1-5, with 7 bases identical to TRBD1. Trimming removed 5 bases from V and 1 base from J; junction bases left unmatched: 11. CDR1 is MNHEY, CDR2 SMNVEV, per germline (reference sequence). This CDR3 comprises 17 residues.

The rearrangement links TRBV7-9 to TRBJ2-7, with 11 bases lining up with TRBD2. The CDR3 runs to 14 residues. V lost 6 bases, J lost 4 bases, and 5 bases stayed unmatched. The V gene's germline CDR1 is SEHNR and CDR2 FQNEAQ (reference sequence). The CDR3 spells CASSLAGGVYEQYF. The CDR3 DNA reads TGTGCCAGCAGTCTAGCGGGAGGAGTGTACGAGCAGTACTTC.

V and J are TRBV28 and TRBJ1-2; TRBD1 matches 7 bases. The length of the CDR3 is 13 residues. Trimming removed 10 bases from V and 2 bases from J; junction bases left unmatched: 7. Per the germline V gene, CDR1 is MDHEN and CDR2 is SYDVKM. The chain's CDR3 is CATEDRVNYGYTF. CDR3 bases: TGTGCCACCGAAGACAGGGTGAACTATGGCTACACCTTC.

This rearrangement joins TRBV2 to TRBJ2-3, with 9 bases that match TRBD2. J gave up 3 bases and V 1 base, and 5 bases lay outside the gene matches. Germline V CDR1 and CDR2: SNHLY, FYNNEI. CDR3 size: 16 residues. In DNA, the CDR3 is TGTGCCAGCAGTGAAGATAGGGCGGGAGGGACAGATACGCAGTATTTT. It codes for CASSEDRAGGTDTQYF. The variable domain in full, with the rest retrieved from reference TRBV2 and TRBJ2-3, is EPEVTQTPSHQVTQMGQEVILRCVPISNHLYFYWYRQILGQKVEFLVSFYNNEISEKSEIFDDQFSVERPDGSNFTLKIRSTKLEDSAMYFCASSEDRAGGTDTQYFGPGTRLTVL.

The chain employs TRBV5-1 and TRBJ1-2, with 7 positions matching TRBD1. The V gene's germline CDR1 is SGHRS and CDR2 YFSETQ. Trimming cost V 4 bases and J 2 bases; bases outside gene matches: 8. The CDR3 consists of 15 residues. The CDR3 DNA sequence: TGCGCCAGCAGCCCGGAGGGGGCGCAGAACTATGGCTACACCTTC. Translating it yields CASSPEGAQNYGYTF.

The J gene is TRBJ2-1, the V gene TRBV7-6, with 7 bases identical to TRBD2. V was clipped by 5 bases and J by 3 bases; unmatched bases: 10. Germline lookup yields CDR1 SGHVS and CDR2 FNYEAQ. The length of the CDR3 is 16 residues. The chain's CDR3 is CASSHEGGSYYNEQFF. CDR3 nucleotides: TGTGCCAGCAGCCACGAGGGCGGGAGTTACTACAATGAGCAGTTCTTC.

The chain employs TRBV5-1 and TRBJ2-3; tentatively, D is TRBD2 (6 bases). Per the germline V gene, CDR1 is SGHRS and CDR2 is YFSETQ. The CDR3 length is 15 residues. V lost 1 base to trimming and J lost 4 bases, with 13 bases between them. CDR3 nucleotides: TGCGCCAGCAGCTTGCCGCTAGAGCGGGCAGATACGCAGTATTTT. Its translation is CASSLPLERADTQYF.

The chain is built from TRBV9 and TRBJ2-3; D possibly corresponds to TRBD2 (6 bases). CDR1 is SGDLS, CDR2 YYNGEE, per germline. CDR3 length equals 15 residues. V shed 0 bases and J shed 5 bases, with 13 bases lying between them. The chain's CDR3 is CASSVGGTKGDTQYF. CDR3 sequence (DNA): TGTGCCAGCAGCGTAGGCGGGACCAAGGGAGATACGCAGTATTTT.

The chain's CDR3 is CASSPDNRGGNTEAFF. CDR3 nucleotide sequence: TGTGCCAGCAGCCCTGACAATCGGGGAGGAAACACTGAAGCTTTCTTT. This rearrangement joins TRBV6-2 or TRBV6-3 to TRBJ1-1; no clear D. Germline-derived CDR1 and CDR2 are MNHEY and SVGEGT. Trimming took 6 bases from V and 2 from J, leaving 19 bases between them. There are 16 residues in the CDR3.

Worth noting for this clone: Other DNA sequences within the sample encode an identical CDR3. The chain has TRBV19 and TRBJ1-1; D possibly corresponds to TRBD1 (6 bases). The germline CDR1 and CDR2 sequences are LNHDA and SQIVND (reference sequence). Trimming removed 8 bases at V and 1 base at J, with 8 bases between. The CDR3 consists of 12 residues. The DNA for the CDR3 is TGTGCCAGTCAGACAGGGAACACTGAAGCTTTCTTT. It specifies CASQTGNTEAFF.

The rearrangement uses TRBV5-1 and TRBJ2-1; 10 bases agree with TRBD2. This CDR3 spans 16 amino acids. Germline-derived CDR1 and CDR2 are SGHRS and YFSETQ. V lost 0 bases, J lost 8 bases, and 8 bases stayed unmatched. The CDR3 reads CASSLGASGSRDEQFF. The CDR3 bases are TGCGCCAGCAGCTTGGGGGCTAGCGGGAGCAGGGATGAGCAGTTCTTC.

This clone was observed a single time. The chain links TRBV7-2 to TRBJ2-3, with 7 nucleotides matching TRBD1. The CDR3 has 19 residues. CDR1 SGHTA and CDR2 FQGNSA come from the germline V gene. After removal of 1 base from V and 1 base from J, the junction contained 14 bases not matched to a gene. The DNA for the CDR3 is TGTGCCAGCAGCTTAGTCCTCGGGACAGAGTATTATCGCACAGATACGCAGTATTTT. Its translation is CASSLVLGTEYYRTDTQYF.

The chain links TRBV30 to TRBJ2-7; 7 nucleotides match TRBD2. This CDR3 is 14 amino acids long. Germline trimming cut 5 bases from V and 6 bases from J; bases unmatched to any gene: 13. The V gene's germline CDR1 is GTSNPN and CDR2 SVGIG (reference sequence). CDR3 DNA sequence: TGTGCCTGGGACCCCTCTAGCGGTGTGGGCGAGCAGTACTTC. Encoded protein: CAWDPSSGVGEQYF.

V is TRBV5-1 and J is TRBJ1-4; no firm D call. This CDR3 is 14 amino acids long. V was trimmed by 0 bases and J by 8 bases, leaving 11 bases between them. Germline CDR1 reads SGHRS; CDR2 reads YFSETQ. The CDR3 DNA reads as TGCGCCAGCAGCTTGGGGGCCCCTCAGGAAAAACTGTTTTTT. Translation: CASSLGAPQEKLFF.

J is TRBJ2-7 and V is TRBV15, with 7 bases that match TRBD2. Losses at the gene ends were 1 base for V and 0 bases for J; bases not matched to a gene: 3. CDR1 is LNHNV, CDR2 YYDKDF, per germline (reference sequence). The CDR3 covers 15 residues. The CDR3 region is CATSRGGGSSYEQYF. CDR3 DNA: TGTGCCACCAGCAGAGGAGGCGGGAGCTCCTACGAGCAGTACTTC.